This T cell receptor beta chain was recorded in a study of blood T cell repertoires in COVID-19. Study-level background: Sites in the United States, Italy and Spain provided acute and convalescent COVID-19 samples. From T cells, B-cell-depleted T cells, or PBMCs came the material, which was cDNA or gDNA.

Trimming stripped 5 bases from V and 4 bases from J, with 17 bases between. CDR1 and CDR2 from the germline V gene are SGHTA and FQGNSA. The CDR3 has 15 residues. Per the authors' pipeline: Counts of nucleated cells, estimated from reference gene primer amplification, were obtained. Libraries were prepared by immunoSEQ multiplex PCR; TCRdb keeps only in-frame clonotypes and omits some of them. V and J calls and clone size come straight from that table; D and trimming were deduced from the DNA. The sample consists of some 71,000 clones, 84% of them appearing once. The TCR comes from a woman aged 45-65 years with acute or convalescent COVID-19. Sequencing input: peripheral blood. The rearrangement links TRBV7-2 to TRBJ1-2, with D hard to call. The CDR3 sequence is CASSAQAGESYGYTF. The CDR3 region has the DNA TGTGCCAGCAGCGCCCAGGCCGGGGAGTCCTATGGCTACACCTTC. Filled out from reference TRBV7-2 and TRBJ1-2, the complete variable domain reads GAGVSQSPSNKVTEKGKDVELRCDPISGHTALYWYRQSLGQGLEFLIYFQGNSAPDKSGLPSDRFSAERTGGSVSTLTIQRTQQEDSAVYLCASSAQAGESYGYTFGSGTRLTVV.